Sequencing of this T cell receptor (beta chain) was carried out in a study of blood T cells in healthy people across ages. About the research overall: Through template switching, about one barcoded beta molecule was captured per two T cells, as measured in model experiments. Study observations and caveats: Age showed a roughly linear inverse relationship with TCR beta diversity per million T cells.

Trimming left V 0 bases short and J 3 bases short, with 9 bases between. In germline, CDR1 is MNHNS, CDR2 SASEGT. The CDR3 sequence is 15 residues long. This clonotype has just one count. The antigen remains undetermined. For the second PCR, which ran for about 7 to 11 cycles, a sample-barcoded 5' primer and a J-beta primer mix were used. TCRdb re-called the 5' RACE reads through MiXCR, storing one row per CDR3 protein. The sample contains about 510,000 distinct CDR3 sequences, about 25% of which appear only once. This sample also appeared in a second study, on T cells of mothers and their children. Per that study: Unrelated mother-child pairs always had slightly, but never significantly, lower normalized overlap than related pairs.

This TCR derives from a boy aged 2 to 10 in good health. The V call is TRBV6-1, the J call TRBJ1-3, with D unclear. Sample: blood. CDR3 sequence: CASSEAVGFGNTIYF. The CDR3 nucleotides read TGTGCCAGCAGTGAAGCGGTGGGGTTTGGAAACACCATATATTTT.